This T cell receptor beta chain comes out of a study of blood T cell repertoires in COVID-19. Study as a whole: The origin of the acute and convalescent COVID-19 samples was the United States, Italy and Spain.

Only a few counts were recorded for this clone. Using immunoSEQ multiplex PCR, the repertoire was profiled, and TCRdb retains in-frame clones only, with some absent. The top ten clones hold roughly 8.3% of a sample with 150,000 to 170,000 clones, roughly 85% of them seen once. Germline assignment: CDR1 SGHTA and CDR2 FQGTGA. V was pared by 5 bases and J by 5 bases, with 24 bases between. The CDR3 loop spans 17 amino acids. The chain links TRBV7-3 to TRBJ2-5; perhaps TRBD2 as D (7 bases). The TCR originated in a woman aged 60-75 years with COVID-19, enrolled during active disease. The sequencing input was peripheral blood. CDR3 protein: CASSARGTLAPGETQYF. CDR3 DNA: TGTGCCAGCAGCGCTAGGGGGACACTAGCGCCCGGTGAGACCCAGTACTTC.